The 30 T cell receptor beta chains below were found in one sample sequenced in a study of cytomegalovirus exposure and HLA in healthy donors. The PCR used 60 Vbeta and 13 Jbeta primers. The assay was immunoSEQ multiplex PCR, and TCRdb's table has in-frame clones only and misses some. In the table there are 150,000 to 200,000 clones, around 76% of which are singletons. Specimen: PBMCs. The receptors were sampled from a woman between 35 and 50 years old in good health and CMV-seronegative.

The CDR3 sequence is CASSMGDSYGYTF. The CDR3 nucleotides read TGTGCCAGTAGTATGGGGGACAGCTATGGCTACACCTTC. The chain employs TRBV19 and TRBJ1-2; 7 bases fit TRBD1. J was trimmed by 4 bases and V by 3 bases; bases with no gene match: 2. The length of the CDR3 is 13 residues. Germline values: CDR1 LNHDA, CDR2 SQIVND (reference sequence).

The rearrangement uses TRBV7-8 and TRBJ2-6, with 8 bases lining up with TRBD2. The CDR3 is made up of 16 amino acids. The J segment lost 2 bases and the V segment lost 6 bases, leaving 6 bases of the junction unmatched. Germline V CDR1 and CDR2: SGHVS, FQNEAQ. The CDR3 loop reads CASRASGFTGANVLTF. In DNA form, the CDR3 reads TGTGCCAGCAGAGCTAGCGGGTTTACTGGGGCCAACGTCCTGACTTTC.

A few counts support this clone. Here the CDR3 DNA reads TGTGCCAGCAGTGAACAGACCTACGAGCAGTACTTC. It codes for CASSEQTYEQYF. The rearrangement joins TRBV2 to TRBJ2-7, with unresolved D. The CDR3 spans 12 residues. With 2 bases removed from V and 2 bases from J, the gap between germline ends came to 4 bases. Germline V gene lookup returns CDR1 SNHLY and CDR2 FYNNEI.

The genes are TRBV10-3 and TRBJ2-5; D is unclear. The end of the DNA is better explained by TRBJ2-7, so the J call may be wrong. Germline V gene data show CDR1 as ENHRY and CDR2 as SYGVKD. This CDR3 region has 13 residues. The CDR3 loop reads CAISTTVSDEQYF. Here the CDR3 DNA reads TGTGCCATCAGTACGACTGTGAGTGACGAGCAGTACTTC.

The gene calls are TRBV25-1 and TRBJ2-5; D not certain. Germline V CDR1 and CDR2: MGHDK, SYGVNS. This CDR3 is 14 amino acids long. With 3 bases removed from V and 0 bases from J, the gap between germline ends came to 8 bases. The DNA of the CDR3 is TGTGCCAGCAGTGATATTAACAACCAAGAGACCCAGTACTTC. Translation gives CASSDINNQETQYF.

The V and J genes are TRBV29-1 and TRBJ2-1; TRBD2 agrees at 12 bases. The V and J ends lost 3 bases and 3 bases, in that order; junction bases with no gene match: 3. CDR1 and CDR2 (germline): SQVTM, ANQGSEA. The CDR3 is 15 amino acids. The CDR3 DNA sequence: TGCAGCGTTGATCTGACTAGCGGGAGCTACAATGAGCAGTTCTTC. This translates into CSVDLTSGSYNEQFF.

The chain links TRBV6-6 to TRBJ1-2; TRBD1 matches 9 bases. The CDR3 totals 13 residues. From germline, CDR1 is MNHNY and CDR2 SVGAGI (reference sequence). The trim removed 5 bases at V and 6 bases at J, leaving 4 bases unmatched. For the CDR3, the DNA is TGTGCCAGCAGTCCGGGACAGGGAGATGGCTACACCTTC. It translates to CASSPGQGDGYTF.

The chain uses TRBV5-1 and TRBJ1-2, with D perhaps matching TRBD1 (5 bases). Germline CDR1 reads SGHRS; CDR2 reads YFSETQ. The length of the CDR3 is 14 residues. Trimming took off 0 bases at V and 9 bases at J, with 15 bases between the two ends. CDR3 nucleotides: TGCGCCAGCAGCTTGGCCGCTTCGGACAAGAGCTACACCTTC. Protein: CASSLAASDKSYTF.

CDR3: CASSSRTGGNEKLFF. CDR3 DNA: TGCGCCAGCAGCTCCCGAACAGGGGGCAATGAAAAACTGTTTTTT. The rearrangement uses TRBV5-1 and TRBJ1-4, with 9 bases identical to TRBD1. The CDR3 covers 15 residues. J gave up 5 bases and V 3 bases, and 5 bases lay outside the gene matches. Germline values: CDR1 SGHRS, CDR2 YFSETQ.

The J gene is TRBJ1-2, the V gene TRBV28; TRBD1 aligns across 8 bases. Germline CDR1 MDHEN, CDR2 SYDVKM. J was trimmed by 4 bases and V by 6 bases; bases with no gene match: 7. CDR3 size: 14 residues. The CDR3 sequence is CASRTGTGSYGYTF. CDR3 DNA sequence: TGTGCCAGCAGAACCGGGACAGGTTCCTATGGCTACACCTTC.

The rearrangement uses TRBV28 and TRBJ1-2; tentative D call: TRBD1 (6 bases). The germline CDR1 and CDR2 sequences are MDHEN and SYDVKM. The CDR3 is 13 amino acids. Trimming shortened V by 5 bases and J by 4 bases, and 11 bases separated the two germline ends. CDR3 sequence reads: CASSPDRFYGYTF. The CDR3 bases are TGTGCCAGCAGTCCGGACAGATTCTATGGCTACACCTTC.

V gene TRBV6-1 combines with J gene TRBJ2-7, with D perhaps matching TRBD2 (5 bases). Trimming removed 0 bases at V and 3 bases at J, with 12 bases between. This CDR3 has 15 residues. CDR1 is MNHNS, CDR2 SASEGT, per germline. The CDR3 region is CASSEAAILGYEQYF. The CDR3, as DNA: TGTGCCAGCAGTGAAGCGGCCATACTAGGCTACGAGCAGTACTTC.

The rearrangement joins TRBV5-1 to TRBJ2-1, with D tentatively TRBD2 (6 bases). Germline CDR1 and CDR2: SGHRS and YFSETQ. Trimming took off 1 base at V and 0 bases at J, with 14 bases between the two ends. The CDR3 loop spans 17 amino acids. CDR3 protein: CASSLLLADISYNEQFF. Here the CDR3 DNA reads TGCGCCAGCAGCTTGTTATTAGCGGACATCTCCTACAATGAGCAGTTCTTC.

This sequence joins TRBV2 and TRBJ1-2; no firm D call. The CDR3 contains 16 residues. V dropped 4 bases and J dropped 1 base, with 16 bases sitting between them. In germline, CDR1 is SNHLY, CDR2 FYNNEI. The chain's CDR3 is CASSGPDKVVNYGYTF. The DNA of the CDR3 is TGTGCCAGCAGTGGACCCGACAAAGTGGTTAACTATGGCTACACCTTC.

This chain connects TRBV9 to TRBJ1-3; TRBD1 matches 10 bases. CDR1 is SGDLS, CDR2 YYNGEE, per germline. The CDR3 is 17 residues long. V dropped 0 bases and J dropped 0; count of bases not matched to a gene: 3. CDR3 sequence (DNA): TGTGCCAGCAGCGTAGGACAGGGGGCCGTCTCTGGAAACACCATATATTTT. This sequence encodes CASSVGQGAVSGNTIYF.

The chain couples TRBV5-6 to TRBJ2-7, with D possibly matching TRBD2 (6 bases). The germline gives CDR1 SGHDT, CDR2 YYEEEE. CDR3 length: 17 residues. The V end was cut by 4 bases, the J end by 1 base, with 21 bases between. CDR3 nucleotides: TGTGCCAGCAGCCCGAGTGGGCTAGCGTCGCGGTCCTACGAGCAGTACTTC. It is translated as CASSPSGLASRSYEQYF.

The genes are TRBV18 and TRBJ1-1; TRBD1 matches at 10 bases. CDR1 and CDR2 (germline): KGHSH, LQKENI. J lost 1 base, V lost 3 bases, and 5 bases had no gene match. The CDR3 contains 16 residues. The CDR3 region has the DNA TGTGCCAGCTCACCGGCTCGGGACAGGGGGAACACTGAAGCTTTCTTT. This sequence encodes CASSPARDRGNTEAFF.

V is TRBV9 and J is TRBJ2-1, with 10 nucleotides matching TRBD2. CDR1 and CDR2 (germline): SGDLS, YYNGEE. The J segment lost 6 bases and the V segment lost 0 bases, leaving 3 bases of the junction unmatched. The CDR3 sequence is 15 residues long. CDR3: CASSVEASGSNEQFF. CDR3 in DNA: TGTGCCAGCAGCGTAGAGGCTAGCGGGAGCAATGAGCAGTTCTTC.

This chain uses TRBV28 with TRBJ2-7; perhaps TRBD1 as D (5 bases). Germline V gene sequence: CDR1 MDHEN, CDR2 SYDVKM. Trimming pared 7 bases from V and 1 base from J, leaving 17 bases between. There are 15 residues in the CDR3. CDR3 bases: TGTGCCAGCACCATCCTTCTAGACAGTTCCTACGAGCAGTACTTC. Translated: CASTILLDSSYEQYF.

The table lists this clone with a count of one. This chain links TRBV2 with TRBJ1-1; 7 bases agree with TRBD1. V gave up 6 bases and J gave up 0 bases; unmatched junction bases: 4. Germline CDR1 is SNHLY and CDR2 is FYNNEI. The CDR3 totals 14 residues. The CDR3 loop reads CASSRDSLNTEAFF. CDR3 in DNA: TGTGCCAGCAGCCGGGACAGCCTGAACACTGAAGCTTTCTTT.

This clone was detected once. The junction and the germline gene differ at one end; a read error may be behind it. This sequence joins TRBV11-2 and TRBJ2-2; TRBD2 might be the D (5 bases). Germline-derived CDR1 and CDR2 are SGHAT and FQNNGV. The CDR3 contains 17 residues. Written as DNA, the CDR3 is TGTGCCAGCAGCTTAATTCAAGGAACCGGATACCGGGGAGCTCCGGTTTTT. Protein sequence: CASSLIQGTGYRGAPVF.

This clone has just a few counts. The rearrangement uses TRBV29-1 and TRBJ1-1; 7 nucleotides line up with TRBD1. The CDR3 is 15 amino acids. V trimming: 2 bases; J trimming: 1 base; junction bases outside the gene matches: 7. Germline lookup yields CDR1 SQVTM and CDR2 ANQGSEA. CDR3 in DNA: TGCAGCGTTGAATTAGCGGGGACAGAGAACACTGAAGCTTTCTTT. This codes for CSVELAGTENTEAFF.

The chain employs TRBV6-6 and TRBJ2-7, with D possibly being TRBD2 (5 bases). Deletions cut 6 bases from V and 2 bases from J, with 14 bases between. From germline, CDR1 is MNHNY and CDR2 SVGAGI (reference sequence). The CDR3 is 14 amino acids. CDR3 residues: CASRPLGVPYEQYF. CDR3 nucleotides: TGTGCCAGCAGGCCCTTGGGAGTCCCCTACGAGCAGTACTTC.

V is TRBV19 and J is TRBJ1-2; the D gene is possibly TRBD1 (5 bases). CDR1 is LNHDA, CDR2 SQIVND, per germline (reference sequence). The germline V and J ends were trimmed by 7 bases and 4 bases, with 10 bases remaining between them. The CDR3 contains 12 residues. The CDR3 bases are TGTGCCAGTAATGACAGACTCTATGGCTACACCTTC. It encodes CASNDRLYGYTF.

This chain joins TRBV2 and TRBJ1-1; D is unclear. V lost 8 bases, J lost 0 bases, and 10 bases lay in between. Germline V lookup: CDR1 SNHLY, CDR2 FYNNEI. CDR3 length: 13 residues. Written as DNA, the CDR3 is TGTGCCAGCGTCAGTCTGATGAACACTGAAGCTTTCTTT. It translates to CASVSLMNTEAFF.

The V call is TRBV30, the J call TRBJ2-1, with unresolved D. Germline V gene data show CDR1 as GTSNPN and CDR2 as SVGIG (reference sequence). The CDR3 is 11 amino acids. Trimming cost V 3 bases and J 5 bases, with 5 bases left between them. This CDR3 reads CAWRFDNEQFF. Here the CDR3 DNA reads TGTGCCTGGAGATTCGACAATGAGCAGTTCTTC.

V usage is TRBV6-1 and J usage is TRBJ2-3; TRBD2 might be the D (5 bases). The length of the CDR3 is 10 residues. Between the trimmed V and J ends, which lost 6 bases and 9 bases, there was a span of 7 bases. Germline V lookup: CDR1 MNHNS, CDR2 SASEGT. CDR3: CASSERTQYF. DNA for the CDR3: TGTGCCAGCAGCGAGCGGACGCAGTATTTT.

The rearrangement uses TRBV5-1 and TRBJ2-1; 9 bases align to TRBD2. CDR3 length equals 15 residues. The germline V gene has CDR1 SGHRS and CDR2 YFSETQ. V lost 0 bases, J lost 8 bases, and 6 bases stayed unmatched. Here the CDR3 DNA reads TGCGCCAGCAGCTTGGATAGCGGGAGAACCTATGAGCAGTTCTTC. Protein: CASSLDSGRTYEQFF.

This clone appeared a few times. This CDR3 reads CAWASGSIDTQYF. In nucleotides, the CDR3 is TGTGCCTGGGCTAGCGGGAGTATAGATACGCAGTATTTT. The genes are TRBV30 and TRBJ2-3; 10 bases are shared with TRBD2. Germline trimming cut 5 bases from V and 5 bases from J; bases unmatched to any gene: 4. This CDR3 is built from 13 residues. Germline CDR1 and CDR2: GTSNPN and SVGIG (reference sequence).

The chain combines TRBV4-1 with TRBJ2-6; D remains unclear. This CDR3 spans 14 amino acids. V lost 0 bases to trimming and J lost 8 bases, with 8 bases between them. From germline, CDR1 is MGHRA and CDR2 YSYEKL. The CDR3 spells CASSQDKLPNVLTF. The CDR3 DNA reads TGCGCCAGCAGCCAAGACAAACTACCCAACGTCCTGACTTTC.